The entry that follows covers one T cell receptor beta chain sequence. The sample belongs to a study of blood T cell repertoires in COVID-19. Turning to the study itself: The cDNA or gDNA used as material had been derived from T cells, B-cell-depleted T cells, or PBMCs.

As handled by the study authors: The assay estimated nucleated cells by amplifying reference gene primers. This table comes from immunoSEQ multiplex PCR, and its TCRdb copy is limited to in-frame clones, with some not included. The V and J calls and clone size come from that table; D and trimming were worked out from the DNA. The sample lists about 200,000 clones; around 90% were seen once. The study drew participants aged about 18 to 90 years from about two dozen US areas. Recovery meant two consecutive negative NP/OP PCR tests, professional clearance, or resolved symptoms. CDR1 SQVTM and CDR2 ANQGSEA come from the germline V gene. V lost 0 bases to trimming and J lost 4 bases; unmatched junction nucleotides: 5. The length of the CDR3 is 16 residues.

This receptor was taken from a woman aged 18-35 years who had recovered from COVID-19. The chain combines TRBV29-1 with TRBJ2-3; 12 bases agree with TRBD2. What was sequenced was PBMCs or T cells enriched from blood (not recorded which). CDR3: CSVEDRTSGDPDTQYF. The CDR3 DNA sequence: TGCAGCGTTGAAGATCGGACTAGCGGGGATCCAGATACGCAGTATTTT.